Listed here are 21 T cell receptor beta chains from one sample, sequenced in a study of blood T cells in healthy people across ages. A second roughly 7 to 11 cycle PCR used barcoded and J-beta primers. TCRdb recomputed calls from the 5' RACE reads with MiXCR, one row per CDR3 protein. The sample has about 1.8 million distinct CDR3 sequences, less than 50% seen once. Sequenced sample: blood. All receptors come from a woman aged 40 to 50 in good health.

J is TRBJ2-5 and V is TRBV7-9; 7 bases line up with TRBD1. Germline CDR1 SEHNR, CDR2 FQNEAQ (reference sequence). With 3 bases clipped from V and 6 bases from J, the junction kept 10 bases outside the gene matches. The CDR3 loop spans 15 amino acids. The CDR3 DNA reads as TGTGCCAGCAGCTTTCCAGGGGGAACAAGACAGACCCAGTACTTC. It codes for CASSFPGGTRQTQYF.

The chain recombines TRBV4-1 with TRBJ1-5, with 10 positions matching TRBD1. CDR1 is MGHRA, CDR2 YSYEKL, per germline. J lost 6 bases, V lost 3 bases, and 5 bases had no gene match. This CDR3 region has 15 residues. The CDR3 nucleotides are TGCGCCAGCAGCCAGCCGACAGGGGGCACTCAGCCCCAGCATTTT. Encoded protein: CASSQPTGGTQPQHF.

The gene calls are TRBV4-2 and TRBJ2-3, with 8 bases matching TRBD2. The CDR3 is 16 residues long. Per the germline V gene, CDR1 is LGHNA and CDR2 is YNFKEQ. V shed 0 bases, J shed 6 bases, and the junction held 8 bases outside the gene matches. CDR3 sequence: CASSQDPGGGRDTQYF. The CDR3 bases are TGTGCCAGCAGCCAAGATCCCGGGGGGGGAAGGGATACGCAGTATTTT.

About this clonotype: A clone one base away is much larger, so this may be a read error. This rearrangement joins TRBV28 to TRBJ2-5; a possible D gene is TRBD2 (5 bases). The CDR3 is made up of 13 amino acids. Germline assignment: CDR1 MDHEN and CDR2 SYDVKM. V lost 2 bases, J lost 6 bases, and 10 bases lay in between. The CDR3 bases are TGTGCCAGCAGTTTACCGGAGGCGAAGACCCAGTACTTC. This codes for CASSLPEAKTQYF.

In DNA form, the CDR3 reads TGTGCCAGCAGCACAGGGACTAGCGGTTTTGTTGGTTACAATGAGCAGTTCTTC. It is translated as CASSTGTSGFVGYNEQFF. J is TRBJ2-1 and V is TRBV5-6, with 11 bases identical to TRBD2. Germline V gives CDR1 SGHDT, CDR2 YYEEEE. Trimming took 4 bases from V and 4 from J; bases not matched to a gene: 13. The CDR3 has 18 residues.

This clonotype was counted only a few times. The chain couples TRBV6-2 or TRBV6-3 to TRBJ2-3; 7 nucleotides agree with TRBD1. Germline V gives CDR1 MNHEY, CDR2 SVGEGT. V dropped 0 bases and J dropped 3; count of bases not matched to a gene: 6. This CDR3 has 16 residues. CDR3 loop: CASSYSTGRVTDTQYF. The CDR3 DNA reads TGTGCCAGCAGTTACTCGACAGGGCGTGTGACAGATACGCAGTATTTT.

The gene calls are TRBV20-1 and TRBJ1-1; D call uncertain. V lost 4 bases and J lost 1, with 10 bases in between. Germline CDR1 DFQATT, CDR2 SNEGSKA (reference sequence). This CDR3 has 13 amino acids. This CDR3 is CSATRHSNTEAFF. The CDR3 nucleotides are TGCAGTGCTACTCGACACTCGAACACTGAAGCTTTCTTT.

With respect to this clonotype: An end of the junction does not agree with germline; a read error may underlie this. The genes are TRBV29-1 and TRBJ2-3; D is possibly TRBD2 (5 bases). This CDR3 has 12 residues. Germline assignment: CDR1 SQVTM and CDR2 ANQGSEA. The CDR3 coding sequence is TGCAGCGTTATGTCTAGCACAGATGCGCAGTATTTT. Its translation is CSVMSSTDAQYF.

This clonotype has only a few counts. The rearrangement uses TRBV2 and TRBJ2-5; TRBD1 matches 7 bases. Germline assignment: CDR1 SNHLY and CDR2 FYNNEI. This CDR3 contains 12 residues. V trimming: 7 bases; J trimming: 5 bases; junction bases outside the gene matches: 4. The CDR3, as DNA: TGTGCCAGCATGCGCAGGGGGGAGACCCAGTACTTC. This translates into CASMRRGETQYF.

The chain uses TRBV14 and TRBJ2-1, with 9 bases fitting TRBD2. Germline V gives CDR1 SGHDN, CDR2 FVKESK. The CDR3 loop spans 13 amino acids. Trimming removed 6 bases from V and 8 bases from J; junction bases left unmatched: 5. DNA for the CDR3: TGTGCCAGCAGGAGCGGGGGGCTGGATGAGCAGTTCTTC. This sequence encodes CASRSGGLDEQFF. The full variable domain, rest sourced from reference TRBV14 and TRBJ2-1, is EAGVTQFPSHSVIEKGQTVTLRCDPISGHDNLYWYRRVMGKEIKFLLHFVKESKQDESGMPNNRFLAERTGGTYSTLKVQPAELEDSGVYFCASRSGGLDEQFFGPGTRLTVL.

This clonotype turned up a few times. V gene TRBV4-2 combines with J gene TRBJ2-3; 16 bases are a match to TRBD2. The CDR3 covers 20 residues. J was trimmed by 6 bases and V by 3 bases; bases with no gene match: 15. Germline assignment: CDR1 LGHNA and CDR2 YNFKEQ. CDR3 sequence reads: CASSHHPGLAGGQTADTQYF. The CDR3 region has the DNA TGTGCCAGCAGCCATCATCCGGGACTAGCGGGGGGGCAGACGGCGGATACGCAGTATTTT.

The chain joins TRBV4-3 to TRBJ2-2; D call uncertain. Per germline, CDR1 LGHNA and CDR2 YSLEER. This CDR3 comprises 16 residues. Deletions cut 0 bases from V and 6 bases from J, with 14 bases between. The CDR3 protein is CASSQDPGPRPGELFF. The CDR3 coding sequence is TGCGCCAGCAGCCAAGATCCCGGTCCTCGACCCGGGGAGCTGTTTTTT.

The chain links TRBV2 to TRBJ2-5; tentative D call: TRBD1 (6 bases). Per germline, CDR1 SNHLY and CDR2 FYNNEI. The V and J ends lost 3 bases and 5 bases respectively, with 16 bases between them. The CDR3 extends over 15 amino acids. The CDR3 coding sequence is TGTGCCAGCAGTGAGCTAACCTCGAGGGGGGAGACCCAGTACTTC. Its protein product is CASSELTSRGETQYF.

The chain carries TRBV9 and TRBJ2-3; 7 bases fit TRBD2. The CDR3 runs to 16 residues. Trimming cost V 4 bases and J 0 bases; bases outside gene matches: 8. Germline V gene data show CDR1 as SGDLS and CDR2 as YYNGEE. In DNA form, the CDR3 reads TGTGCCAGCAGCACTAGTGGCGGGGGAAGCACAGATACGCAGTATTTT. It yields the protein CASSTSGGGSTDTQYF.

The chain recombines TRBV20-1 with TRBJ2-7, with 14 bases lining up with TRBD2. This CDR3 region has 19 residues. After removal of 1 base from V and 1 base from J, the junction contained 12 bases not matched to a gene. CDR1 is DFQATT, CDR2 SNEGSKA, per germline (reference sequence). The CDR3 loop reads CSARAQGGTSGGRSYEQYF. For the CDR3, the DNA is TGCAGTGCTAGAGCCCAGGGGGGGACTAGCGGGGGCCGATCCTACGAGCAGTACTTC.

The chain is built from TRBV20-1 and TRBJ1-4; TRBD1 matches 8 bases. J lost 12 bases, V lost 3 bases, and 6 bases had no gene match. CDR3 length equals 12 residues. Germline lookup yields CDR1 DFQATT and CDR2 SNEGSKA (reference sequence). Here the CDR3 reads CSARDRATELFF. CDR3 DNA sequence: TGCAGTGCTAGGGACAGGGCGACGGAACTGTTTTTT.

The V call is TRBV27, the J call TRBJ1-2; D not resolved. CDR3 size: 12 residues. Germline V gene lookup returns CDR1 MNHEY and CDR2 SMNVEV (reference sequence). V was cut by 8 bases and J by 4 bases, with 11 bases left in between. Written as DNA, the CDR3 is TGTGCCAGCTTTTCTATAGGCTATGGCTACACCTTC. Translation: CASFSIGYGYTF.

V usage is TRBV3-1 and J usage is TRBJ2-5, with D tentatively TRBD1 or TRBD2 (5 bases each). From germline, CDR1 is LGHDT and CDR2 YNNKEL (reference sequence). The V end lost 1 base, the J end lost 4 bases, and 13 bases lay between the germline ends. The CDR3 sequence is 15 residues long. CDR3 coding DNA: TGTGCCAGCAGCCAAGGGCCCGGGGACCCAGAGACCCAGTACTTC. This gives the protein CASSQGPGDPETQYF.

This clonotype was recorded only once. This rearrangement joins TRBV7-6 to TRBJ2-3, with D uncertain. CDR1 and CDR2 (germline): SGHVS, FNYEAQ. The V and J ends lost 1 base and 0 bases respectively, with 8 bases between them. The CDR3 loop spans 15 amino acids. CDR3 residues: CASSLVFTSTDTQYF. CDR3 nucleotides: TGTGCCAGCAGCTTAGTATTCACTAGCACAGATACGCAGTATTTT.

As to this clonotype: This likely comes from a read error, as the CDR3 has no conserved phenylalanine or tryptophan at its end. The chain has TRBV6-2 or TRBV6-3 and TRBJ2-1, with TRBD2 identical over 7 bases. Trimming at V came to 9 bases and at J to 0 bases, leaving 8 bases not matched to a gene. The CDR3 is made up of 15 amino acids. CDR1 MNHEY and CDR2 SVGEGT come from the germline V gene. The CDR3 nucleotides read TGTGCCAGTCGGGAGGACGGGCGCTCCTACAATGAGCAGTTCCTC. This translates into CASREDGRSYNEQFL.

This chain's CDR3 is CASRGGGSTDTQYF. CDR3 DNA: TGCGCCAGCAGAGGCGGGGGTAGCACAGATACGCAGTATTTT. This chain uses TRBV5-1 with TRBJ2-3, with 7 bases lining up with TRBD2. The V gene end was trimmed by 5 bases and the J gene end by 0 bases; junction bases not matched to a gene: 3. Per germline, CDR1 SGHRS and CDR2 YFSETQ. The CDR3 extends over 14 amino acids.